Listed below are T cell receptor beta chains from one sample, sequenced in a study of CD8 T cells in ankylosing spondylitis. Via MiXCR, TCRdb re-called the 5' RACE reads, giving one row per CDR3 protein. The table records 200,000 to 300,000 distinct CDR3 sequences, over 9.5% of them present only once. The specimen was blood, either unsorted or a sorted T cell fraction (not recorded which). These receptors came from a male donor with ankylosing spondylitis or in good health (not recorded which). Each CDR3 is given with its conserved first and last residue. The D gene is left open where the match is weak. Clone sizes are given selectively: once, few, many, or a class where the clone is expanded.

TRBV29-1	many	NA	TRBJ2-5	TGCAGCGCTGCATCGGGGCCAGCGGCAGAGACCCAGTACTTC	CSAASGPAAETQYF
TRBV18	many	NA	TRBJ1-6	TGTGCCAGCCCGTGGGAGGGTTCCTATAATTCACCCCTCCACTTT	CASPWEGSYNSPLHF
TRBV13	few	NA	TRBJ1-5	TGTGCCAGCAGCCAAATCGGGGCCCCAACCGAGCCCCAGCATTTT	CASSQIGAPTEPQHF
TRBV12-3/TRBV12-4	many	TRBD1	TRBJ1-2	TGTGCCAGCAGTCACACAGGGGGTAGGGGCTATGGCTACACCTTC	CASSHTGGRGYGYTF
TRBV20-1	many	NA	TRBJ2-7	TGCAGTGCTAGAGATGGGCGTGAGGCGTACTTC	CSARDGREAYF
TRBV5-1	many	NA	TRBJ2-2	TGCGCCAGCAGCTTGCAGTCCCCCGGGGAGCTGTTTTTT	CASSLQSPGELFF
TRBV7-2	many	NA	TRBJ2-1	TGTGCCAGCAGCTTAAATGCAGGGCGAGAGCACAATGAGCAGTTCTTC	CASSLNAGREHNEQFF
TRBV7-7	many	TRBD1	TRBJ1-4	TGTGCCAGCAGCATGGGACAGAATAATGAAAAACTGTTTTTT	CASSMGQNNEKLFF
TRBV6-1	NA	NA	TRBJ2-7	TGTGCCAGCACCGGGGGGCGAGAGCAGTACTTC	CASTGGREQYF
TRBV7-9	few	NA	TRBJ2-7	TGTGCCAGCAGCGGTCCAAACAGACCTCAACGTCCCGAGCAGTACTTC	CASSGPNRPQRPEQYF
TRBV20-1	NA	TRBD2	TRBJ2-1	TGCTGTGCTACCGGTCAGGCTAGCGGGGGTGCCTACAATGAGCAGTTCTTC	CCATGQASGGAYNEQFF
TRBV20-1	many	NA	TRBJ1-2	TGCAGTGCGCCCGACAGGCGCTCATATGGCTACACCTTC	CSAPDRRSYGYTF
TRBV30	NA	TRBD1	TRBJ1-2	TGTGCCTGGAGTGTCCAGTGGACAGGGGATGGCTACACCTTC	CAWSVQWTGDGYTF
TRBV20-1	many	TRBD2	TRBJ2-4	TGCAGTGCTAGAGTAGGCGGGAGCGGGGACATTCAGTACTTC	CSARVGGSGDIQYF
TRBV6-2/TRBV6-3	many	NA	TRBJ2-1	TGTGCCAGCAGTTACGGCGGGGCCTCCTACAATGAGCAGTTCTTC	CASSYGGASYNEQFF
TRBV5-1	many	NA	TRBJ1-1	TGCGCCAGCAGCTTGGACCGACAGGTGGAAGCTTTCTTT	CASSLDRQVEAFF
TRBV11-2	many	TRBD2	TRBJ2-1	TGTGCCAGCAGCTTGTTGGGGTGGAGCGGGAGGTCGGATGAGCAGTTCTTC	CASSLLGWSGRSDEQFF
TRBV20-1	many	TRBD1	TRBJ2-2	TGCAGTGCTAGGGGACAGGGGGCAGTCGGGGAGCTGTTTTTT	CSARGQGAVGELFF